These 30 T cell receptor beta chains originate from one sample sequenced in a study of T cell responses to AZD1222 COVID-19 vaccine. TCRdb keeps only in-frame clones here, not all; method: immunoSEQ multiplex PCR. Of around 77,000 clones detected, around 86% appear once; the ten largest clones hold 2% to 2.5%. The input for sequencing was peripheral blood, taken on day 0 of AZD1222 vaccination. The receptors were gathered from an adult in good health.

The rearrangement uses TRBV11-2 and TRBJ1-4; TRBD1 might be the D (6 bases). The CDR3 runs to 17 residues. Germline V gives CDR1 SGHAT, CDR2 FQNNGV. Trimming left V 5 bases short and J 2 bases short, with 18 bases between. CDR3 sequence: CASSRTGGIGTNEKLFF. The CDR3 DNA reads as TGTGCCAGCAGCCGGACGGGGGGCATCGGTACTAATGAAAAACTGTTTTTT. The entire variable domain, with the rest obtained from reference TRBV11-2 and TRBJ1-4, is as follows: EAGVAQSPRYKIIEKRQSVAFWCNPISGHATLYWYQQILGQGPKLLIQFQNNGVVDDSQLPKDRFSAERLKGVDSTLKIQPAKLEDSAVYLCASSRTGGIGTNEKLFFGSGTQLSVL.

This chain links TRBV30 with TRBJ2-3, with TRBD1 identical over 7 bases. Unmatched junction bases numbered 9, after V lost 0 bases and J lost 15 bases. The CDR3 totals 12 residues. From germline, CDR1 is GTSNPN and CDR2 SVGIG (reference sequence). CDR3 bases: TGTGCCTGGAGTGTACAGGGGCTCGAACTTTATTTT. Protein: CAWSVQGLELYF.

The chain uses TRBV29-1 and TRBJ2-5; 10 nucleotides line up with TRBD2. CDR1 SQVTM and CDR2 ANQGSEA come from the germline V gene. The V gene end was trimmed by 1 base and the J gene end by 3 bases; junction bases not matched to a gene: 2. The CDR3 is made up of 14 amino acids. This CDR3 reads CSVEASGRKETQYF. For the CDR3, the DNA is TGCAGCGTTGAAGCTAGCGGGAGAAAAGAGACCCAGTACTTC.

The chain is built from TRBV7-2 and TRBJ2-2, with TRBD1 as a possible D gene (6 bases). The CDR3 is 16 residues long. Trimming shortened V by 5 bases and J by 0 bases, and 13 bases separated the two germline ends. Germline V gene sequence: CDR1 SGHTA, CDR2 FQGNSA. In DNA form, the CDR3 reads TGTGCCAGCAGCCCCAGGGGCCAGGCGAACACCGGGGAGCTGTTTTTT. This codes for CASSPRGQANTGELFF.

V usage is TRBV4-2 and J usage is TRBJ1-2; D possibly corresponds to TRBD1 (6 bases). Germline CDR1 LGHNA, CDR2 YNFKEQ. The germline V and J ends were trimmed by 1 base and 8 bases, with 8 bases remaining between them. This CDR3 spans 12 amino acids. The CDR3 nucleotides read TGTGCCAGCAGCCAAGTGGGGGGCGGCTACACCTTC. This gives the protein CASSQVGGGYTF.

The chain has TRBV5-1 and TRBJ2-7; tentative D call: TRBD1 (5 bases). In germline, CDR1 is SGHRS, CDR2 YFSETQ. This CDR3 contains 15 residues. The ends were cut back, 2 bases at V and 0 bases at J, with 12 bases in the middle. The CDR3 coding sequence is TGCGCCAGCAGCTTACAGGTGGATGCCTCCTACGAGCAGTACTTC. Translation: CASSLQVDASYEQYF.

The chain is built from TRBV10-3 and TRBJ2-5; TRBD1 might be the D (6 bases). The germline CDR1 and CDR2 sequences are ENHRY and SYGVKD. This CDR3 region has 13 residues. Trimming removed 3 bases at V and 5 bases at J, with 10 bases between. This CDR3 reads CAISEGQGETQYF. DNA of the CDR3: TGTGCCATCAGTGAAGGGCAGGGGGAGACCCAGTACTTC.

J is TRBJ1-6 and V is TRBV28, with a weak D call TRBD1 (5 bases). This CDR3 spans 15 amino acids. V lost 6 bases and J 1 base, leaving 10 bases between the germline ends. The V gene's germline CDR1 is MDHEN and CDR2 SYDVKM. CDR3 sequence: CASRLGTSYNSPLHF. The CDR3 nucleotides are TGTGCCAGCAGGCTTGGGACGTCCTATAATTCACCCCTCCACTTT.

This chain uses TRBV28 with TRBJ1-4; 8 bases match TRBD1. Trimming cost V 10 bases and J 3 bases; bases outside gene matches: 10. The CDR3 has 15 residues. The germline V gene has CDR1 MDHEN and CDR2 SYDVKM. The CDR3: CATHTTGAPNEKLFF. The DNA for the CDR3 is TGTGCCACCCATACGACAGGGGCTCCTAATGAAAAACTGTTTTTT.

This chain joins TRBV2 and TRBJ2-7, with TRBD1 as a possible D gene (6 bases). CDR3 length equals 15 residues. Trimming pared 1 base from V and 3 bases from J, leaving 13 bases between. Germline CDR1 reads SNHLY; CDR2 reads FYNNEI. The CDR3 nucleotides read TGTGCCAGCAGTGAAGTGGTGGGACACATCTACGAGCAGTACTTC. Amino acid sequence: CASSEVVGHIYEQYF. Full variable domain (remainder filled in from reference TRBV2 and TRBJ2-7): EPEVTQTPSHQVTQMGQEVILRCVPISNHLYFYWYRQILGQKVEFLVSFYNNEISEKSEIFDDQFSVERPDGSNFTLKIRSTKLEDSAMYFCASSEVVGHIYEQYFGPGTRLTVT.

The V and J genes are TRBV21-1 and TRBJ1-5; the D segment call TRBD1 is taken from the table without a DNA check. TRBV21-1 is assigned pseudogene status. The CDR3 is 13 amino acids. The CDR3 nucleotides are TGTGCCAGCAATTCAGTTAGCAATCAGCCCCAGCATTTT. It specifies CASNSVSNQPQHF.

The chain recombines TRBV5-1 with TRBJ1-4, with 7 bases aligning to TRBD1. Germline V CDR1 and CDR2: SGHRS, YFSETQ. The CDR3 is made up of 15 amino acids. J lost 6 bases, V lost 0 bases, and 5 bases had no gene match. Here the CDR3 reads CASSLEQGPDEKLFF. The DNA of the CDR3 is TGCGCCAGCAGCTTGGAACAGGGGCCTGATGAAAAACTGTTTTTT.

This sequence joins TRBV28 and TRBJ2-6; possible D gene TRBD1, 5 bases. The CDR3 loop spans 15 amino acids. V was clipped by 2 bases and J by 0 bases, with 5 bases between them. Germline V CDR1 and CDR2: MDHEN, SYDVKM. CDR3 residues: CASSLDSSGANVLTF. CDR3 in DNA: TGTGCCAGCAGTTTAGACAGCTCTGGGGCCAACGTCCTGACTTTC.

The chain combines TRBV5-1 with TRBJ2-2; a weak D match, TRBD2 (5 bases). CDR1 and CDR2 from the germline V gene are SGHRS and YFSETQ. Trimming removed 2 bases at V and 1 base at J, with 9 bases between. CDR3 length: 15 residues. CDR3 coding DNA: TGCGCCAGCAGCTTCGGGGAGTTGAACACCGGGGAGCTGTTTTTT. Protein sequence: CASSFGELNTGELFF.

The chain employs TRBV18 and TRBJ1-1, with a tentative D call TRBD1 (6 bases). Germline V gene sequence: CDR1 KGHSH, CDR2 LQKENI. The CDR3 loop spans 14 amino acids. V lost 0 bases to trimming and J lost 11 bases, with 16 bases between them. CDR3 bases: TGTGCCAGCTCACCACCCGGACAGTCTGGCTACGCTTTCTTT. It is translated as CASSPPGQSGYAFF.

The rearrangement joins TRBV2 to TRBJ1-2, with D uncertain. The CDR3 sequence is 14 residues long. Germline values: CDR1 SNHLY, CDR2 FYNNEI. Trimming pared 8 bases from V and 4 bases from J, leaving 17 bases between. DNA of the CDR3: TGTGCCAGCTGGGTCGGCGGATCGCTCTATGGCTACACCTTC. Its translation is CASWVGGSLYGYTF.

Only one count was recorded for this clone. The rearrangement joins TRBV7-2 to TRBJ2-7; D tentatively fits TRBD1 or TRBD2 (6 bases each). The germline V and J ends were trimmed by 5 bases and 7 bases, with 12 bases remaining between them. The CDR3 consists of 12 residues. The V gene's germline CDR1 is SGHTA and CDR2 FQGNSA. CDR3 in amino acids: CASSPGAGEQYF. For the CDR3, the DNA is TGTGCCAGCAGCCCGGGGGCTGGGGAGCAGTACTTC.

This clone was observed a single time. This chain links TRBV25-1 with TRBJ1-2; weak D call: TRBD1 (5 bases). Germline CDR1 MGHDK, CDR2 SYGVNS. Trimming shortened V by 4 bases and J by 4 bases, and 16 bases separated the two germline ends. This CDR3 is 15 amino acids long. CDR3 protein: CASSARDWTVYGYTF. In DNA, the CDR3 is TGTGCCAGCAGTGCTCGGGACTGGACGGTCTATGGCTACACCTTC.

V usage is TRBV27 and J usage is TRBJ2-7; 7 nucleotides match TRBD1. V shed 7 bases and J 6 bases; nucleotides not matched to a gene: 12. CDR1 MNHEY and CDR2 SMNVEV come from the germline V gene (reference sequence). There are 14 residues in the CDR3. This chain's CDR3 is CASTLTGESGEQYF. The CDR3 DNA reads TGTGCCAGCACCCTCACAGGGGAGTCGGGCGAGCAGTACTTC.

This chain joins TRBV6-5 and TRBJ2-7; 8 bases agree with TRBD2. The CDR3 contains 15 residues. The germline V gene has CDR1 MNHEY and CDR2 SVGAGI. V shed 5 bases, J shed 2 bases, and the junction held 8 bases outside the gene matches. CDR3: CASSRGGPSPYEQYF. In nucleotides, the CDR3 is TGTGCCAGCAGTCGGGGGGGGCCCAGCCCCTACGAGCAGTACTTC.

The chain couples TRBV13 to TRBJ1-5; TRBD1 matches 10 bases. This CDR3 comprises 18 residues. Trimming took 0 bases from V and 5 from J; bases not matched to a gene: 10. The germline gives CDR1 PRHDT, CDR2 FYEKMQ (reference sequence). The DNA for the CDR3 is TGTGCCAGCAGCTTAGGCCATTTGGACAGGGGGTTCGATCAGCCCCAGCATTTT. This codes for CASSLGHLDRGFDQPQHF.

This chain joins TRBV2 and TRBJ1-1; the D gene is possibly TRBD1 (5 bases). The CDR3 is 13 amino acids. CDR1 and CDR2 from the germline V gene are SNHLY and FYNNEI. V was clipped by 8 bases and J by 4 bases, with 14 bases between them. CDR3 loop: CASGPGVVTEAFF. The CDR3, as DNA: TGTGCCAGCGGGCCGGGGGTGGTCACTGAAGCTTTCTTT.

The V call is TRBV30, the J call TRBJ1-5; the match to TRBD1 covers 7 bases. The CDR3 length is 16 residues. The germline CDR1 and CDR2 sequences are GTSNPN and SVGIG (reference sequence). Trimming took 0 bases from V and 6 from J; bases not matched to a gene: 11. The CDR3 DNA reads TGTGCCTGGAGTGTACGGGACAGTTTTGAATCTCAGCCCCAGCATTTT. Protein: CAWSVRDSFESQPQHF. Looking up the rest from reference TRBV30 and TRBJ1-5 gives the full variable domain: SQTIHQWPATLVQPVGSPLSLECTVEGTSNPNLYWYRQAAGRGLQLLFYSVGIGQISSEVPQNLSASRPQDRQFILSSKKLLLSDSGFYLCAWSVRDSFESQPQHFGDGTRLSIL.

The chain has TRBV19 and TRBJ2-5, with a possible D match to TRBD2 (5 bases). The germline CDR1 and CDR2 sequences are LNHDA and SQIVND (reference sequence). The CDR3 covers 17 residues. The V gene lost 4 bases and the J gene lost 0 bases, with 18 bases spanning the gap. The CDR3 nucleotides are TGTGCCAGTAGTACCTTGGGAGACGGCTGGGACCAAGAGACCCAGTACTTC. Its protein is CASSTLGDGWDQETQYF.

A single count supports this clone. The J gene is TRBJ2-5, the V gene TRBV5-1; 8 nucleotides agree with TRBD2. CDR1 and CDR2 (germline): SGHRS, YFSETQ. This CDR3 is built from 16 residues. V trimming: 1 base; J trimming: 5 bases; junction bases outside the gene matches: 10. CDR3 coding DNA: TGCGCCAGCAGCTTGTGGGGTGGTAGCGGGACTGAGACCCAGTACTTC. The encoded protein is CASSLWGGSGTETQYF.

The chain recombines TRBV12-3 or TRBV12-4 with TRBJ1-4, with a weak D call TRBD1 (6 bases). Trimming took off 3 bases at V and 10 bases at J, with 12 bases between the two ends. The CDR3 runs 13 residues. The CDR3 coding sequence is TGTGCCAGCAGTTTGACAGGCCCAGGAAAACTGTTTTTT. Translating it yields CASSLTGPGKLFF.

This clone was picked up a small number of times. This CDR3 reads CASSRTGTEKLFF. The CDR3 DNA sequence: TGTGCCAGCAGCAGGACAGGGACTGAAAAACTGTTTTTT. The rearrangement uses TRBV2 and TRBJ1-4, with 8 bases identical to TRBD1. The CDR3 has 13 residues. The germline V gene has CDR1 SNHLY and CDR2 FYNNEI. The ends lost 6 bases at V and 7 bases at J; junction bases unmatched: 4.

The rearrangement joins TRBV5-6 to TRBJ2-7; the match to TRBD2 covers 7 bases. With 4 bases clipped from V and 3 bases from J, the junction kept 13 bases outside the gene matches. The CDR3 has 16 amino acids. In germline, CDR1 is SGHDT, CDR2 YYEEEE. The CDR3 region has the DNA TGTGCCAGCAGCCATACACGCGGGAGCCCCCACTACGAGCAGTACTTC. This gives the protein CASSHTRGSPHYEQYF.

The rearrangement uses TRBV2 and TRBJ2-7, with D hard to call. This CDR3 contains 13 residues. CDR1 and CDR2 (germline): SNHLY, FYNNEI. Trimming took 4 bases from V and 3 from J, leaving 10 bases between them. CDR3 protein: CASSAEEFYEQYF. The CDR3 DNA is TGTGCCAGCAGTGCCGAGGAATTCTACGAGCAGTACTTC.

The DNA for the CDR3 is TGTGCCAGCAGCAACCCGGGACACCTGATCTATGGCTACACCTTC. Protein: CASSNPGHLIYGYTF. The rearrangement joins TRBV7-8 to TRBJ1-2; D possibly corresponds to TRBD1 (6 bases). The CDR3 loop spans 15 amino acids. In germline, CDR1 is SGHVS, CDR2 FQNEAQ. V was cut by 5 bases and J by 4 bases, with 17 bases left in between.